These T cell receptor beta chains were read from a single sample in a study of Ad26.COV2.S vaccination and SARS-CoV-2 variants. TCRdb's copy holds only in-frame clones and misses some; the assay was immunoSEQ multiplex PCR. The sample comprises about 680,000 clones, 80% to 90% of which are singletons, and about 1.5% rests with the top ten. Sequencing used peripheral blood, obtained in a trial of Ad26.COV2.S vaccine versus placebo. The receptors stem from a person between 18 and 59 years old who received the Ad26.COV2.S COVID-19 vaccine or a placebo. Both conserved end residues are part of each CDR3. D genes are given only for firm matches. Some rows mark clone size as missing; the rest say once, few, many or name a class of expanded clone.

size: -
J: TRBJ1-2
D: -
V: TRBV5-4
CDR3: CASSESQGPWTNYGYTF
DNA: TGTGCCAGCAGCGAAAGTCAGGGGCCATGGACTAACTATGGCTACACCTTC

size: -
J: TRBJ1-5
D: -
V: TRBV6-5
CDR3: CASVWTENQPQHF
DNA: TGTGCCAGCGTATGGACAGAGAATCAGCCCCAGCATTTT

size: -
J: TRBJ1-1
D: -
V: TRBV10-1
CDR3: CASSDQPNTEAFF
DNA: TGCGCCAGCAGTGATCAACCGAACACTGAAGCTTTCTTT

size: -
J: TRBJ2-1
D: -
V: TRBV7-6
CDR3: CASSMLGDEQFF
DNA: TGTGCCAGCAGCATGCTAGGGGATGAGCAGTTCTTC

size: -
J: TRBJ2-2
D: TRBD1
V: TRBV5-5
CDR3: CASSPLDREGAGELFF
DNA: TGTGCCAGCAGCCCCCTGGACAGGGAAGGGGCCGGGGAGCTGTTTTTT

size: -
J: TRBJ2-3
D: TRBD1
V: TRBV24-1
CDR3: CATSDGDRTPDTQYF
DNA: TGTGCCACCAGTGATGGGGACAGGACTCCCGATACGCAGTATTTT

size: -
J: TRBJ2-7
D: TRBD2
V: TRBV18
CDR3: CASSPAASGGYEQYF
DNA: TGTGCCAGCTCACCAGCGGCTAGCGGGGGGTACGAGCAGTACTTC

size: -
J: TRBJ1-1
D: TRBD1
V: TRBV27
CDR3: CASSLRDRNTEAFF
DNA: TGTGCCAGCAGTTTAAGGGACAGGAACACTGAAGCTTTCTTT

size: -
J: TRBJ2-3
D: -
V: TRBV29-1
CDR3: CSVEAVLGGDTQYF
DNA: TGCAGCGTTGAAGCAGTTTTGGGTGGAGATACGCAGTATTTT

size: -
J: TRBJ2-3
D: TRBD2
V: TRBV4-2
CDR3: CASSRSGSVDTQYF
DNA: TGTGCCAGCAGCCGTAGCGGGAGCGTAGATACGCAGTATTTT

size: -
J: TRBJ1-3
D: -
V: TRBV10-1
CDR3: CASSEALQPSGNTIYF
DNA: TGCGCCAGCAGTGAGGCCCTTCAGCCCTCTGGAAACACCATATATTTT

size: -
J: TRBJ2-7
D: -
V: TRBV6-1
CDR3: CASSEAGRADEQYF
DNA: TGTGCCAGCAGTGAAGCGGGCAGGGCAGACGAGCAGTACTTC

size: -
J: TRBJ2-3
D: TRBD2
V: TRBV7-9
CDR3: CASSGGLAGGPTITDTQYF
DNA: TGTGCCAGCAGCGGAGGACTAGCGGGAGGGCCCACCATCACAGATACGCAGTATTTT

size: -
J: TRBJ2-1
D: TRBD2
V: TRBV2
CDR3: CASRTLAGVGEQFF
DNA: TGTGCCAGTAGAACGCTAGCGGGAGTTGGTGAGCAGTTCTTC

size: -
J: TRBJ2-7
D: TRBD1
V: TRBV7-2
CDR3: CASSPTGSPYEQYF
DNA: TGTGCCAGCAGCCCGACAGGGAGTCCCTACGAGCAGTACTTC

size: -
J: TRBJ1-1
D: -
V: TRBV5-1
CDR3: CASSSSGGNTEAFF
DNA: TGCGCCAGCAGCTCTTCCGGAGGGAACACTGAAGCTTTCTTT

size: -
J: TRBJ1-6
D: TRBD1
V: TRBV9
CDR3: CASSVVDRGNSPLHF
DNA: TGTGCCAGCAGCGTAGTGGACAGGGGCAATTCACCCCTCCACTTT

size: -
J: TRBJ1-2
D: TRBD1
V: TRBV5-6
CDR3: CASSLARGQANYGYTF
DNA: TGTGCCAGCAGCTTGGCCAGGGGACAGGCGAACTATGGCTACACCTTC

size: -
J: TRBJ2-1
D: TRBD2
V: TRBV15
CDR3: CATSRIRGAGGDEQFF
DNA: TGTGCCACCAGCCGTATCAGGGGAGCGGGAGGGGATGAGCAGTTCTTC

size: -
J: TRBJ2-7
D: TRBD1
V: TRBV2
CDR3: CASSVQGYGEQYF
DNA: TGTGCCAGCAGTGTACAGGGGTACGGCGAGCAGTACTTC

size: -
J: TRBJ1-6
D: -
V: TRBV10-3
CDR3: CAISRGDGSPLHF
DNA: TGTGCCATCAGTCGTGGGGATGGTTCACCCCTCCACTTT

size: -
J: TRBJ2-1
D: TRBD2
V: TRBV5-4
CDR3: CASSLGLAVSYNEQFF
DNA: TGTGCCAGCAGCTTGGGACTAGCGGTTTCCTACAATGAGCAGTTCTTC

size: -
J: TRBJ2-1
D: -
V: TRBV6-5
CDR3: CASTPTWGGYEQFF
DNA: TGTGCCAGCACTCCCACGTGGGGCGGCTATGAGCAGTTCTTC

size: -
J: TRBJ1-4
D: TRBD1
V: TRBV15
CDR3: CATSRDATTGGPNEKLFF
DNA: TGTGCCACCAGCAGAGATGCCACTACAGGGGGACCTAATGAAAAACTGTTTTTT

size: -
J: TRBJ2-3
D: -
V: TRBV18
CDR3: CASSPTGASTDTQYF
DNA: TGTGCCAGCTCACCAACGGGGGCGAGCACAGATACGCAGTATTTT

size: once
J: TRBJ1-2
D: -
V: TRBV27
CDR3: CASSLSPGNYGYTF
DNA: TGTGCCAGCAGTTTATCGCCGGGGAACTATGGCTACACCTTC

size: -
J: TRBJ1-3
D: TRBD1
V: TRBV6-5
CDR3: CASSYSWDSGNTIYF
DNA: TGTGCCAGCAGTTACTCATGGGACAGTGGAAACACCATATATTTT

size: -
J: TRBJ1-2
D: -
V: TRBV24-1
CDR3: CATSDRTRTYGYTF
DNA: TGTGCCACCAGTGACCGGACCAGAACCTATGGCTACACCTTC

size: -
J: TRBJ2-7
D: -
V: TRBV15
CDR3: CATSRDWGYEQYF
DNA: TGTGCCACCAGCAGAGATTGGGGATACGAGCAGTACTTC

size: -
J: TRBJ1-1
D: -
V: TRBV20-1
CDR3: CSASFPGVEAEAFF
DNA: TGCAGTGCTAGTTTTCCGGGGGTAGAGGCTGAAGCTTTCTTT

size: -
J: TRBJ2-1
D: -
V: TRBV6-5
CDR3: CASRRVRGDEQFF
DNA: TGTGCCAGCAGGAGAGTTAGAGGCGATGAGCAGTTCTTC

size: -
J: TRBJ1-5
D: -
V: TRBV27
CDR3: CASSLKGYQPQHF
DNA: TGTGCCAGCAGTTTAAAAGGGTATCAGCCCCAGCATTTT

size: -
J: TRBJ2-4
D: -
V: TRBV1
CDR3: CTSSRFDRSKNIQYF
DNA: TGCACCAGCAGCAGATTCGACAGGTCCAAAAACATTCAGTACTTC

size: -
J: TRBJ2-1
D: TRBD1
V: TRBV19
CDR3: CASSIGGDRRWNEQFF
DNA: TGTGCCAGTAGTATAGGAGGGGACAGGCGATGGAATGAGCAGTTCTTC

size: few
J: TRBJ1-5
D: -
V: TRBV30
CDR3: CAWSPAGNQPQHF
DNA: TGTGCCTGGAGTCCGGCGGGCAATCAGCCCCAGCATTTT

size: -
J: TRBJ1-2
D: TRBD1
V: TRBV7-3
CDR3: CASSPGTGVNYGYTF
DNA: TGTGCCAGCAGCCCCGGGACAGGGGTTAACTATGGCTACACCTTC

size: -
J: TRBJ2-7
D: -
V: TRBV14
CDR3: CASSQDPIYEQYF
DNA: TGTGCCAGCAGCCAAGATCCCATTTACGAGCAGTACTTC

size: -
J: TRBJ2-1
D: TRBD1
V: TRBV30
CDR3: CAWSTPDRAYDNEQFF
DNA: TGTGCCTGGAGTACCCCGGACAGGGCTTATGACAATGAGCAGTTCTTC

size: -
J: TRBJ1-4
D: -
V: TRBV4-3
CDR3: CASSQGGTGREKLFF
DNA: TGCGCCAGCAGCCAAGGAGGAACAGGTCGAGAAAAACTGTTTTTT

size: -
J: TRBJ2-3
D: -
V: TRBV2
CDR3: CASSEWSRDSTDTQYF
DNA: TGTGCCAGCAGTGAATGGTCGAGAGACAGCACAGATACGCAGTATTTT

size: -
J: TRBJ2-3
D: -
V: TRBV5-1
CDR3: CASSRGLTTDTQYF
DNA: TGCGCCAGTAGCCGGGGCCTTACCACAGATACGCAGTATTTT

size: -
J: TRBJ1-2
D: -
V: TRBV6-2/TRBV6-3
CDR3: CASSWVELYGYTF
DNA: TGTGCCAGCAGTTGGGTCGAGTTATATGGCTACACCTTC

size: -
J: TRBJ1-6
D: -
V: TRBV27
CDR3: CASSPDSALSSYNSPLHF
DNA: TGTGCCAGCAGTCCCGACAGCGCACTGAGCTCCTATAATTCACCCCTCCACTTT

size: -
J: TRBJ1-5
D: -
V: TRBV18
CDR3: CASAETGSNQPQHF
DNA: TGTGCCAGCGCCGAGACAGGAAGCAATCAGCCCCAGCATTTT

size: -
J: TRBJ2-3
D: -
V: TRBV7-3
CDR3: CASSPRPQGTQYF
DNA: TGTGCCAGCAGTCCTCGCCCCCAAGGTACGCAGTATTTT

size: few
J: TRBJ1-1
D: -
V: TRBV11-2
CDR3: CASSPQANTEAFF
DNA: TGTGCCAGCAGTCCACAGGCGAACACTGAAGCTTTCTTT

size: -
J: TRBJ2-4
D: -
V: TRBV6-6
CDR3: CASYQAGQAKNIQYF
DNA: TGTGCCAGCTACCAAGCGGGACAAGCCAAAAACATTCAGTACTTC

size: -
J: TRBJ2-1
D: TRBD2
V: TRBV4-2
CDR3: CASSQNGLAGRYNEQFF
DNA: TGTGCCAGCAGCCAAAATGGACTAGCGGGAAGATACAATGAGCAGTTCTTC

size: -
J: TRBJ2-6
D: -
V: TRBV11-3
CDR3: CASSPGGTGANVLTF
DNA: TGTGCCAGCAGCCCAGGCGGGACTGGGGCCAACGTCCTGACTTTC

size: -
J: TRBJ2-3
D: -
V: TRBV9
CDR3: CASSGSATQYF
DNA: TGTGCCAGCAGCGGATCGGCTACGCAGTATTTT